The rows below give T cell receptor beta chains drawn from one sample of a study of blood T cell repertoires in COVID-19. Sequenced by immunoSEQ multiplex PCR; TCRdb stores in-frame clones only, minus some. The profile shows some 290,000 clones, approximately 87% of them singletons. Sequenced input: peripheral blood. These TCRs come from a woman aged 25 to 39 with COVID-19, enrolled during active disease. The CDR3 runs from the conserved cysteine through the conserved F or W. The order of the fields is D gene, clone size, J gene, V gene, CDR3 length, CDR3 DNA, CDR3 protein. The D gene is left open where the match is weak. Rows may omit the clone size; those that give it use once, few, many or a size class.

d_gene: -; abundance: -; j_gene: TRBJ1-6; v_gene: TRBV5-4; len: 13; CDR3nt: TGTGCCAGCAGCTTGAAGGGGAATTCACCCCTCCACTTT; CDR3aa: CASSLKGNSPLHF
d_gene: TRBD1; abundance: -; j_gene: TRBJ2-7; v_gene: TRBV5-1; len: 14; CDR3nt: TGCGCCGGATCGAGGGCAGGGGGCGCCTCCGAGCAGTACTTC; CDR3aa: CAGSRAGGASEQYF
d_gene: -; abundance: -; j_gene: TRBJ2-3; v_gene: TRBV7-5; len: 14; CDR3nt: TGTGTCAGAAGCGGATCGACAGGCACAGATACGCAGTATTTT; CDR3aa: CVRSGSTGTDTQYF
d_gene: TRBD1; abundance: -; j_gene: TRBJ1-2; v_gene: TRBV3-1/TRBV3-2; len: 17; CDR3nt: TGTGCCAGCAGCCCCGGGTTGGGACAGGGGGTTCCTGATGGCTACACCTTC; CDR3aa: CASSPGLGQGVPDGYTF
d_gene: TRBD1; abundance: once; j_gene: TRBJ1-2; v_gene: TRBV3-1/TRBV3-2; len: 16; CDR3nt: TGTGCCAGCAGCCTTGCGGACAGGGGCTTTTACTATGGCTACACCTTC; CDR3aa: CASSLADRGFYYGYTF
d_gene: TRBD1; abundance: -; j_gene: TRBJ2-7; v_gene: TRBV6-5; len: 11; CDR3nt: TGTGCCATGACAGGGGGGTACGAGCAGTACTTC; CDR3aa: CAMTGGYEQYF
d_gene: -; abundance: -; j_gene: TRBJ2-4; v_gene: TRBV19; len: 20; CDR3nt: TGTGCCAGTACCCCAGGGGTGGCAGGGTCCCTTTGGGGTGCCAAAAACATTCAGTACTTC; CDR3aa: CASTPGVAGSLWGAKNIQYF
d_gene: -; abundance: -; j_gene: TRBJ2-7; v_gene: TRBV3-1/TRBV3-2; len: 13; CDR3nt: TGTGCCAGCAGCCAAGTAACCCGGGGCGAGCAGTACTTC; CDR3aa: CASSQVTRGEQYF
d_gene: TRBD1; abundance: -; j_gene: TRBJ1-4; v_gene: TRBV4-1; len: 14; CDR3nt: TGCGCCAGCAGCCGGGACAGGGGGTTTGAAAAACTGTTTTTT; CDR3aa: CASSRDRGFEKLFF
d_gene: -; abundance: -; j_gene: TRBJ2-3; v_gene: TRBV24-1; len: 15; CDR3nt: TGTGCCACCAGTGTACAGGGGACTAGCACAGATACGCAGTATTTT; CDR3aa: CATSVQGTSTDTQYF
d_gene: TRBD2; abundance: -; j_gene: TRBJ2-7; v_gene: TRBV6-6; len: 15; CDR3nt: TGTGCCAGCAGTTCAATAGCGGGGGGGTCCTACGAGCAGTACTTC; CDR3aa: CASSSIAGGSYEQYF
d_gene: -; abundance: -; j_gene: TRBJ1-1; v_gene: TRBV9; len: 13; CDR3nt: TGTGCCAGCAGCGTAGCGGGGTACACTGAAGCTTTCTTT; CDR3aa: CASSVAGYTEAFF
d_gene: -; abundance: -; j_gene: TRBJ2-5; v_gene: TRBV28; len: 10; CDR3nt: TGTGCCATCGCGGGGGAGACCCAGTACTTC; CDR3aa: CAIAGETQYF
d_gene: -; abundance: -; j_gene: TRBJ2-5; v_gene: TRBV5-1; len: 16; CDR3nt: TGCGCCAGCAGTCCTGGCGGGACCCCGTACCAAGAGACCCAGTACTTC; CDR3aa: CASSPGGTPYQETQYF
d_gene: -; abundance: -; j_gene: TRBJ2-2; v_gene: TRBV15; len: 16; CDR3nt: TGTGCCACCAGCAGACAGGGGCCCCCGAACACCGGGGAGCTGTTTTTT; CDR3aa: CATSRQGPPNTGELFF
d_gene: TRBD2; abundance: few; j_gene: TRBJ2-1; v_gene: TRBV7-9; len: 16; CDR3nt: TGTGCCAGCAGCTCCCCGACTAGCGGGGGGGCACGGGAGCAGTTCTTC; CDR3aa: CASSSPTSGGAREQFF
d_gene: TRBD1; abundance: -; j_gene: TRBJ2-1; v_gene: TRBV6-2/TRBV6-3; len: 18; CDR3nt: TGTGCCAGCAGCCCTACAGGGGGTGAGGGGATATACTTGGGTGAGCAGTTCTTC; CDR3aa: CASSPTGGEGIYLGEQFF
d_gene: TRBD2; abundance: -; j_gene: TRBJ2-7; v_gene: TRBV4-2; len: 16; CDR3nt: TGTGCCAGCAGCCAAGGTAGCGGGGGGGCGGGGTACGAGCAGTACTTC; CDR3aa: CASSQGSGGAGYEQYF
d_gene: TRBD2; abundance: once; j_gene: TRBJ2-3; v_gene: TRBV10-2; len: 15; CDR3nt: TGCGCCAGCCGCGCCGGGACTAGCGGGATCCCTACGCAGTATTTT; CDR3aa: CASRAGTSGIPTQYF
d_gene: -; abundance: -; j_gene: TRBJ1-5; v_gene: TRBV4-1; len: 18; CDR3nt: TGCGCCAGCAGCCAAGATCATACCCGAGGGAGGAGCAATCAGCCCCAGCATTTT; CDR3aa: CASSQDHTRGRSNQPQHF
d_gene: -; abundance: -; j_gene: TRBJ1-2; v_gene: TRBV6-5; len: 13; CDR3nt: TGTGCCAGCAGAGTGGGGGGGAACTATGGCTACACCTTC; CDR3aa: CASRVGGNYGYTF
d_gene: TRBD1; abundance: -; j_gene: TRBJ2-3; v_gene: TRBV5-1; len: 15; CDR3nt: TGCGCCAGCACCCTATTACAGGGGGTGGTAGATACGCAGTATTTT; CDR3aa: CASTLLQGVVDTQYF
d_gene: TRBD1; abundance: few; j_gene: TRBJ1-2; v_gene: TRBV19; len: 14; CDR3nt: TGTGCCAGTCGCGTTACAGGGGATTTCTATGGCTACACCTTC; CDR3aa: CASRVTGDFYGYTF
d_gene: -; abundance: -; j_gene: TRBJ2-1; v_gene: TRBV5-6; len: 14; CDR3nt: TGTGCCAGCAGCTTAACAGGGAGAGTGAATGAGCAGTTCTTC; CDR3aa: CASSLTGRVNEQFF
d_gene: -; abundance: -; j_gene: TRBJ1-3; v_gene: TRBV3-1/TRBV3-2; len: 14; CDR3nt: TGTGCCAGCAGCCAAGGAGTTGCTGGAAACACCATATATTTT; CDR3aa: CASSQGVAGNTIYF
d_gene: -; abundance: -; j_gene: TRBJ2-1; v_gene: TRBV7-2; len: 18; CDR3nt: TGTGCCAGCAGCTTAGGCTTGGGTGGGGACTTTACCTACAATGAGCAGTTCTTC; CDR3aa: CASSLGLGGDFTYNEQFF
d_gene: -; abundance: -; j_gene: TRBJ2-7; v_gene: TRBV27; len: 15; CDR3nt: TGTGCCAGCAGTTTGAGGCCCAAGGGGGTCGACGAGCAGTACTTC; CDR3aa: CASSLRPKGVDEQYF